The 32 T cell receptor beta chains reported below all come from one sample, sequenced in a study of tumor-infiltrating lymphocytes in primary liver carcinoma. From unsorted bulk tissue weighing about 20-33 mg, DNA and RNA were co-extracted. A primer in the constant region served to generate TCR beta cDNA from approximately 450 ng of total RNA. Generation of the TCR beta libraries relied on three nested multiplex PCR rounds using slightly modified ARM-PCR. Rounds one and two of PCR, each of 10 to 11 cycles, were primed with TRBV1-TRBV30 forward primers and a C-beta reverse primer. TCRdb used MiXCR to reprocess the multiplex PCR reads, holding one entry per CDR3 protein. The table shows some 120,000 distinct CDR3 sequences, with 60% to 75% occurring only once. Sequencing was carried out using liver tumor tissue from sampling region 3. Subset meaning: tumor region T3, left-lateral pole. The origin of the receptors is a woman aged 60 to 75 with primary liver carcinoma and hepatitis B virus infection.

This clonotype was counted once. At one end the junction does not follow the germline gene, possibly because of a read error. The chain combines TRBV11-2 with TRBJ2-7; 7 bases align to TRBD1. Germline CDR1 is SGHAT and CDR2 is FQNNGV. CDR3 length: 15 amino acids. DNA of the CDR3: TGTGTCAGCGGCGCAACAGGGGACACCTCCTACGAGCAGTACTTC. Translating gives CVSGATGDTSYEQYF.

This clonotype turned up a few times. The DNA for the CDR3 is TGTGCCAGCAGTTTGCCCGGCGGCCGAACCTACGAGCAGTACTTC. Its translation is CASSLPGGRTYEQYF. The rearrangement links TRBV28 to TRBJ2-7; D unresolved. This CDR3 comprises 15 residues. The ends were cut back, 3 bases at V and 2 bases at J, with 14 bases in the middle. Germline CDR1 MDHEN, CDR2 SYDVKM.

Concerning this clonotype itself: The junction differs from germline at one of its ends, possibly a read error. This chain links TRBV29-1 with TRBJ2-7; 7 nucleotides align to TRBD1. The V gene's germline CDR1 is SQVTM and CDR2 ANQGSEA. CDR3 length equals 14 residues. The chain's CDR3 is CSAGLTGSGYEQRF. The CDR3 nucleotides read TGCAGCGCGGGGTTGACAGGGTCAGGGTACGAGCAGCGCTTC.

A note on this clonotype: At one end the junction does not follow the germline gene, possibly because of a read error. The rearrangement joins TRBV11-3 to TRBJ2-2; weak D call: TRBD2 (6 bases). In germline, CDR1 is SGHNT, CDR2 YENEEA. There are 14 residues in the CDR3. The chain's CDR3 is CASSLGLTAGELFF. The CDR3 DNA reads as TGTGCTAGCAGCTTAGGACTAACCGCCGGGGAGCTGTTTTTT.

On this clonotype: No conserved phenylalanine or tryptophan ends this CDR3, so it is likely a read error. J is TRBJ2-3 and V is TRBV4-1, with a tentative D call TRBD1 (6 bases). Per germline, CDR1 MGHRA and CDR2 YSYEKL. The CDR3 has 17 residues. Trimming cost V 8 bases and J 6 bases, with 27 bases left between them. The CDR3, as DNA: TGCGCCAGCCAAGGTGGGGGAGACACAGGGTTTACGGATACGCAGTATTCT. This encodes CASQGGGDTGFTDTQYS.

This clonotype showed up many times. The chain carries TRBV12-3 or TRBV12-4 and TRBJ2-2, with 8 bases lining up with TRBD1. The CDR3 is made up of 15 amino acids. J was trimmed by 7 bases and V by 5 bases; bases with no gene match: 9. The CDR3 sequence: CASSTRQGLIGELFF. CDR3 coding DNA: TGTGCCAGCAGTACCCGACAGGGGCTAATCGGGGAGCTGTTTTTT.

On this clonotype itself: Given a much more abundant clone one base away, this may be a read error. This sequence joins TRBV6-1 and TRBJ1-5; D ambiguous. The CDR3 consists of 13 residues. Germline CDR1 is MNHNS and CDR2 is SASEGT. The CDR3 coding sequence is TGTGTCAGCAAGGAGCAAGTCAATCAGCCCCAGCATTTT. Residues: CVSKEQVNQPQHF.

The chain has TRBV6-2 or TRBV6-3 and TRBJ2-5; 13 nucleotides match TRBD2. This CDR3 spans 16 amino acids. Germline V lookup: CDR1 MNHEY, CDR2 SVGEGT. With V trimmed by 5 bases and J by 2 bases, 5 bases remained unmatched. CDR3 sequence reads: CASSIGLAGVQETQYF. CDR3 nucleotides: TGTGCCAGCAGTATTGGACTAGCGGGGGTACAAGAGACCCAGTACTTC.

The table lists this clonotype with a few counts. J is TRBJ1-2 and V is TRBV19; 11 nucleotides align to TRBD1. Germline CDR1 is LNHDA and CDR2 is SQIVND (reference sequence). The CDR3 is 18 residues long. Unmatched junction bases numbered 13, after V lost 5 bases and J lost 2 bases. CDR3 nucleotide sequence: TGTGCCAGTAGTGACCCCGGGACAGGGGGAGATAGGAACTATGGCTACACCTTC. Residues: CASSDPGTGGDRNYGYTF.

This clonotype was picked up a small number of times. The J gene is TRBJ1-1, the V gene TRBV11-2, with D maybe TRBD1 (5 bases). V was cut by 5 bases and J by 14 bases, with 21 bases left in between. The CDR3 runs to 13 residues. Germline lookup yields CDR1 SGHAT and CDR2 FQNNGV. CDR3 coding DNA: TGTGCCAGCAGCCCTCGCAGGGCCACTGGAGCCTTCTTT. It yields the protein CASSPRRATGAFF.

The gene calls are TRBV14 and TRBJ1-2; D is uncertain. Germline values: CDR1 SGHDN, CDR2 FVKESK. The CDR3 has 15 residues. Trimming took 0 bases from V and 6 from J, leaving 14 bases between them. CDR3 coding DNA: TGTGCCAGCAGCCAAGATCCAGACTTGAATAATGGCTACACCTTC. The encoded protein is CASSQDPDLNNGYTF.

As for this clonotype: One junction end does not reproduce the germline sequence, and a read error may be involved. The chain combines TRBV12-3 or TRBV12-4 with TRBJ2-7, with no clear D. The CDR3 is 13 amino acids. This CDR3 is CASSFESYYEHYF. As DNA, the CDR3 is TGTGCCAGCAGTTTTGAGTCCTACTACGAGCATTACTTC.

This clonotype was found once. With a much larger clone just one base away, this may be a read error. The chain links TRBV10-2 to TRBJ2-3, with a tentative D call TRBD2 (5 bases). V was trimmed by 5 bases and J by 2 bases, leaving 14 bases between them. The CDR3 runs 15 residues. Germline V gives CDR1 WSHSY, CDR2 SAAADI. The CDR3: CASSPLRVYTDTQYF. DNA of the CDR3: TGCGCCAGCAGTCCTCTGCGGGTGTACACAGATACGCAGTATTTT.

About this clonotype: At one of its ends the junction is not consistent with the germline gene, which may arise from a read error. The CDR3 spells CVSGSRDRVLDEQFF. The CDR3 bases are TGTGTCAGCGGCTCCCGGGACAGGGTCCTGGATGAGCAGTTCTTC. J is TRBJ2-1 and V is TRBV11-2, with TRBD1 identical over 9 bases. Germline values: CDR1 SGHAT, CDR2 FQNNGV. The CDR3 has 15 amino acids.

With respect to this clonotype: A junction boundary mismatches the germline segment, possibly from a read error. The chain carries TRBV6-1 and TRBJ2-1, with D possibly called TRBD1 or TRBD2 (5 bases each). The CDR3 consists of 16 residues. Germline lookup yields CDR1 MNHNS and CDR2 SASEGT. The CDR3 DNA reads as TGTGCCACCACACTCGGGACCGGGATTAGCGACAATGAGCAGTTATTC. Encoded protein: CATTLGTGISDNEQLF.

This clonotype was detected ten times or more. This chain links TRBV29-1 with TRBJ1-2; tentative D call: TRBD1 (5 bases). Germline lookup yields CDR1 SQVTM and CDR2 ANQGSEA. Deletions cut 7 bases from V and 2 bases from J, with 14 bases between. The CDR3 loop spans 13 amino acids. CDR3 residues: CSAGPGLNYGYTF. The CDR3 nucleotides read TGCAGCGCAGGCCCGGGGCTAAACTATGGCTACACCTTC.

The J gene is TRBJ2-7, the V gene TRBV11-2; D possibly corresponds to TRBD2 (6 bases). The germline gives CDR1 SGHAT, CDR2 FQNNGV. The V and J ends lost 7 bases and 6 bases respectively, with 19 bases between them. This CDR3 contains 14 residues. CDR3 coding DNA: TGTGCCAGCATCCACCAGAGAGCGGGTAGCGAGCAGTACTTC. Translated, it gives CASIHQRAGSEQYF.

This clonotype was seen ten or more times. The V call is TRBV6-1, the J call TRBJ1-6; D uncertain. Germline V gene lookup returns CDR1 MNHNS and CDR2 SASEGT. V dropped 1 base and J dropped 8 bases, with 12 bases sitting between them. CDR3 length: 15 residues. This chain's CDR3 is CASSEVVDAYSPLHF. The CDR3 region has the DNA TGTGCCAGCAGTGAAGTTGTAGACGCCTATTCACCCCTCCACTTT.

In its sample, this clonotype was seen a few times. The chain joins TRBV7-8 to TRBJ1-6; TRBD1 might be the D (5 bases). The CDR3 contains 16 residues. From germline, CDR1 is SGHVS and CDR2 FQNEAQ. Trimming took 1 base from V and 9 from J, leaving 16 bases between them. CDR3 residues: CASSLDSSGFASPLHF. DNA of the CDR3: TGTGCCAGCAGCTTAGATTCCTCAGGGTTCGCTTCACCCCTCCACTTT.

This clonotype was recorded at least ten times. The chain couples TRBV7-8 to TRBJ2-3; the match to TRBD2 covers 9 bases. The V gene end was trimmed by 5 bases and the J gene end by 4 bases; junction bases not matched to a gene: 13. The germline V gene encodes CDR1 SGHVS and CDR2 FQNEAQ. The CDR3 has 17 residues. Written as DNA, the CDR3 is TGTGCCAGCAGCCGGGGGTCGATAGCGGGAGCACCAGATACGCAGTATTTT. Amino acids: CASSRGSIAGAPDTQYF.

Notes on this clonotype: Germline is not matched at one junction end, which may reflect a read error. The chain employs TRBV12-3 or TRBV12-4 and TRBJ2-5, with D perhaps given as TRBD1 or TRBD2 (5 bases each). The length of the CDR3 is 14 residues. CDR3 sequence: CASSYQGWGETRYF. In DNA form, the CDR3 reads TGTGCCAGTAGTTACCAGGGTTGGGGAGAGACCCGGTACTTC.

Points on this clonotype: This may be a read error, as it is one base from a much larger clone. The J gene is TRBJ2-3, the V gene TRBV7-9; 8 bases match TRBD1. The CDR3 spans 15 residues. Per the germline V gene, CDR1 is SEHNR and CDR2 is FQNEAQ (reference sequence). Trimming at V came to 4 bases and at J to 0 bases, leaving 3 bases not matched to a gene. CDR3 residues: CASSWGTGSTDTQYF. The DNA for the CDR3 is TGTGCCAGCAGCTGGGGGACAGGTAGCACAGATACGCAGTATTTT.

This chain joins TRBV24-1 and TRBJ1-2; D is perhaps TRBD1 (6 bases). CDR1 is KGHDR and CDR2 is SFDVKD in the germline V gene. This CDR3 is built from 15 residues. Trimming stripped 11 bases from V and 2 bases from J, with 20 bases between. CDR3 protein: CASSPRDTTNYGYTF. DNA for the CDR3: TGTGCCAGCAGCCCTAGGGACACGACGAACTATGGCTACACCTTC.

The CDR3 region is CASSEGASLNTGELFF. The CDR3 region has the DNA TGTGCCAGCAGTGAAGGAGCTAGTCTGAACACCGGGGAGCTGTTTTTT. The chain combines TRBV6-1 with TRBJ2-2, with no clear D. With 1 base removed from V and 1 base from J, the gap between germline ends came to 10 bases. Germline V gives CDR1 MNHNS, CDR2 SASEGT. This CDR3 spans 16 amino acids.

This clonotype was picked up a small number of times. A much larger clone differs from this one at a single base, so this may be a read error. The rearrangement uses TRBV12-3 or TRBV12-4 and TRBJ1-2, with TRBD1 matching 7 bases. The CDR3 runs to 14 residues. Trimming cost V 6 bases and J 5 bases; bases outside gene matches: 9. The CDR3, as DNA: TGTGCCAGCAGAGATACAGGGGATAAGTATGGCTACACCTTC. Its translation is CASRDTGDKYGYTF.

This chain uses TRBV11-2 with TRBJ2-1; the D call may be TRBD1 or TRBD2 (5 bases each). The CDR3 is 13 residues long. V was pared by 0 bases and J by 13 bases, with 13 bases between. The germline gives CDR1 SGHAT, CDR2 FQNNGV. The CDR3 loop is CASSLDPGLAQFF. As DNA, the CDR3 is TGTGCCAGCAGCTTAGATCCGGGGCTAGCACAGTTCTTC.

This clonotype was observed a handful of times. CDR3 protein: CASSLVARKSSYNEQFF. The CDR3 nucleotides are TGCGCCAGCAGCTTGGTAGCCAGGAAGAGCTCCTACAATGAGCAGTTCTTC. The rearrangement uses TRBV5-1 and TRBJ2-1; D not resolved. This CDR3 is 17 amino acids long. The ends were cut back, 0 bases at V and 0 bases at J, with 13 bases in the middle. The germline gives CDR1 SGHRS, CDR2 YFSETQ.

The CDR3: CASSLKGSGSSYEQYF. CDR3 DNA sequence: TGCGCCAGCAGCTTGAAGGGTAGCGGGAGTTCCTACGAGCAGTACTTC. This rearrangement joins TRBV5-1 to TRBJ2-7; 9 nucleotides line up with TRBD2. The V and J ends lost 1 base and 1 base, in that order; junction bases with no gene match: 6. This CDR3 is 16 amino acids long. Germline CDR1 reads SGHRS; CDR2 reads YFSETQ.

About this clonotype: The conserved phenylalanine or tryptophan is not found at the CDR3 terminus, so this likely reflects a read error. The chain uses TRBV4-1 and TRBJ2-1, with D perhaps TRBD1 (6 bases). V lost 0 bases to trimming and J lost 4 bases, with 13 bases between them. The length of the CDR3 is 16 residues. The germline gives CDR1 MGHRA, CDR2 YSYEKL. This CDR3 is CASSQEPPDRYNEQFL. CDR3 nucleotides: TGCGCCAGCAGCCAAGAACCTCCCGACAGGTACAATGAGCAGTTCTTA.

On this clonotype: The junction departs from germline at one end; a sequencing error may be responsible. This chain joins TRBV30 and TRBJ2-2; unclear D gene. The CDR3 is 13 amino acids. Germline lookup yields CDR1 GTSNPN and CDR2 SVGIG (reference sequence). CDR3 sequence (DNA): TGTGCCTGGGGTGTAGTCCGCCCCGGGGAGCTGTTTTTT. It encodes CAWGVVRPGELFF.

About this clonotype: Possible read error: a much larger clone is one base away. This chain links TRBV5-4 with TRBJ2-3; no clear D. From germline, CDR1 is SGHNT and CDR2 YYREEE (reference sequence). The CDR3 has 16 residues. CDR3 coding DNA: TGTGCCAGCAGCCTCTTTCTGGGCCCCATCACAGATACGCTGTATTTT. Translated: CASSLFLGPITDTLYF.

The chain joins TRBV28 to TRBJ1-1; perhaps TRBD1 as D (6 bases). The germline V gene has CDR1 MDHEN and CDR2 SYDVKM. The CDR3 runs 14 residues. V was shortened by 2 bases and J by 4 bases, with 11 bases between the two germline ends. The CDR3, as DNA: TGTGCCAGCAGTTTAACGGGAGGGGGCACTGAAGCTTTCTTT. Translated, it gives CASSLTGGGTEAFF.